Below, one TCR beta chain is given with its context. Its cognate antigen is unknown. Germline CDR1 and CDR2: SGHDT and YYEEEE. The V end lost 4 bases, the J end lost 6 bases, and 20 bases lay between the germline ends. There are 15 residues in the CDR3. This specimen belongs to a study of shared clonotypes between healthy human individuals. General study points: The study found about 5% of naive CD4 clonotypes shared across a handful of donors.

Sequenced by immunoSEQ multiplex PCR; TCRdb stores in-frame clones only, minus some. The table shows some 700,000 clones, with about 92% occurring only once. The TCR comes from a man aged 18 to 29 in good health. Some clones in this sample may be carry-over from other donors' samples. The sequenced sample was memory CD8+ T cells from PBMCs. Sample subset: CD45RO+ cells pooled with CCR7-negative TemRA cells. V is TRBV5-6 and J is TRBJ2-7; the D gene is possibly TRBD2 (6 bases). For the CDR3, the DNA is TGTGCCAGCAGCCCCGGGGCTTTCGGGGGTGCCGAGCAGTACTTC. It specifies CASSPGAFGGAEQYF.